One T cell receptor beta chain is described in this entry. Its antigen remains unidentified. This sample was included in a study of T-cell reconstitution after alpha-beta-depleted transplantation in children. Study findings and constraints: There were reportedly several hundred expanded graft clones from which alpha-beta T cells came about two months after transplant. Fresh T-cell production supplied most of the T-cell counts and diversity seen one year after transplant. There were some patients whose high TCRbeta diversity at day 60 came from surviving recipient T cells and thymic progenitors.

The CDR3 is 13 amino acids. Germline-derived CDR1 and CDR2 are DFQATT and SNEGSKA (reference sequence). V lost 5 bases and J 2 bases, leaving 9 bases between the germline ends. Unique molecular identifiers were incorporated when the TCRbeta library was constructed. TCRdb re-called the PCR reads with MiXCR, one entry per CDR3 protein. The repertoire holds fewer than 450,000 distinct CDR3 sequences, with around 15% as singletons. The rearrangement joins TRBV20-1 to TRBJ2-2; TRBD1 might be the D (6 bases). The sequence derives from a male patient under 10 years old who had a stem cell transplant for acute lymphoblastic leukemia, so the T cells may come from the graft donor. The sequenced sample was PBMCs, mostly from graft donor cells, obtained 360 days after TCRalphabeta/CD19-depleted stem cell transplant. This chain's CDR3 is CSAGDTNTGELFF. The DNA of the CDR3 is TGCAGTGCTGGGGACACCAACACCGGGGAGCTGTTTTTT.